This T cell receptor (beta chain) comes out of a study of cytomegalovirus exposure and HLA in healthy donors. Germline trimming cut 4 bases from V and 8 bases from J; bases unmatched to any gene: 11. CDR1 and CDR2 (germline): MNHNS, SASEGT. The CDR3 extends over 15 amino acids. Assay used: immunoSEQ multiplex PCR; TCRdb lists only in-frame clones, some missing. The sample has roughly 220,000 clones; about 89% are singletons. Material for sequencing was PBMCs. The clonotype was recovered from a woman aged 18-29 years in good health and CMV-seronegative. The chain joins TRBV6-1 to TRBJ2-1; 7 nucleotides line up with TRBD2. DNA of the CDR3: TGTGCCAGCAGTGGGCTGGGTGCGGGAGCGGATGAGCAGTTCTTC. Its translation is CASSGLGAGADEQFF.